The present TCR beta chain was sequenced within a study of metastatic and nonmetastatic thyroid tumors. As for the study in general: Both malignant and benign thyroid patients supplied peripheral blood and tumor or nodule tissue samples, across which the repertoires of these patients were then compared. Study-wide results and caveats: In both blood and tumor samples, TCR beta diversity was reported significantly higher for malignant than benign nodules.

Under the authors' procedure: Clinicopathological groups supplied CDR3 differences that were used to build a distant-metastasis classifier for papillary thyroid cancer. TCRdb reprocessed the PCR reads via MiXCR. What appears here as the V and J calls and clone size reflects TCRdb's work, not the paper's. This repertoire shows about 5,400 clones, approximately 37% found once; its top ten account for about a third. Thyroid surgery took place with no prior treatment in any patient. This clone was seen only a few times. Its specificity is unknown. This receptor was obtained from a female donor with papillary thyroid cancer or a benign thyroid nodule (not recorded which). Some clones in this sample may be carry-over from other donors' samples. The sequencing input was adjacent normal tissue.

CDR3 DNA sequence: TGCAGTGCTAGGGATCTTTTCGGGCCGACCTACCAGACTGAAGCTTTCTTT. It yields the protein CSARDLFGPTYQTEAFF. This rearrangement joins TRBV20-1 to TRBJ1-1; D gene ambiguous. Deletions cut 3 bases from V and 5 bases from J, with 25 bases between. Germline V gene sequence: CDR1 DFQATT, CDR2 SNEGSKA (reference sequence). The CDR3 consists of 17 residues.